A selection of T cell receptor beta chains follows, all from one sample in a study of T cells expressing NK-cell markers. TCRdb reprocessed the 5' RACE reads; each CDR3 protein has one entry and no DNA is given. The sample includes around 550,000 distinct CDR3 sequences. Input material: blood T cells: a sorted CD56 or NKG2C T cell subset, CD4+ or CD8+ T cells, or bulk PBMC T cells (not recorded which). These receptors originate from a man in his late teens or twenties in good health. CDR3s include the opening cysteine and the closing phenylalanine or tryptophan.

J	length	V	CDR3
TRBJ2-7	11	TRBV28	CASRLMDEQYF
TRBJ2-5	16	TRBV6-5	CASSYSTGQYQETQYF
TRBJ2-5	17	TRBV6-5	CASSYSSGNPYQETQYF
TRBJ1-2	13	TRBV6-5	CASSFLGQGSYTF
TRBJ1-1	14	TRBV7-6	CASSLAGGPEEAFF
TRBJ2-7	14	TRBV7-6	CASSPVGRTDEQYF
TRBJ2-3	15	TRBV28	CASSFPGGLADTQYF
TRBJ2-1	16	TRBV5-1	CASSLNPVGAYNEQFF
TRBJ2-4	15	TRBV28	CASSPQGAIENIQYF
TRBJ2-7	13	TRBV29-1	CSAGTGKTYEQYF
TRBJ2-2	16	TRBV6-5	CASSHTLGSGTGELFF
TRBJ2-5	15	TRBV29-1	CSVVKGNEVQETQYF
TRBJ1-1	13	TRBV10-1	CASRQSLNTEAFF
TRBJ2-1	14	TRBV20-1	CSAISGGSKLWQFF
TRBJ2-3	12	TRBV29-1	CSVEDSLDTQYF
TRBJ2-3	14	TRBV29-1	CSAKTGAFTDTQYF
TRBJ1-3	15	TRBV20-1	CSARDPATRGNTIYF
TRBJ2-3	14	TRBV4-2	CASSQDWVLDTQYF
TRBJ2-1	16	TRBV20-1	CSAGLAERGAYNEQFF
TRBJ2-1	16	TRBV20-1	CSAETRPSVSYNEQFF
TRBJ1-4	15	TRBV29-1	CSAGNLLGEHEKLFF
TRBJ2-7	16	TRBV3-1	CASSPTERELGYEQYF
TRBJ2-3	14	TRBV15	CATSRGVGPDTQYF
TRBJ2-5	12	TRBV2	CASFDGQETQYF
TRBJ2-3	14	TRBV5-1	CASNGGGTADTQYF
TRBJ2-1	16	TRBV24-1	CATSGSGGGSYNEQFF
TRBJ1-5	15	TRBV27	CASSLWGGGKEPQHF
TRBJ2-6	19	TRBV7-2	CASSFSGTQFFSGANVLTF
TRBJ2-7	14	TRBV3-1	CASSRRDRGWEQYF
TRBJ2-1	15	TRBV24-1	CATRDSGKPYNEQFF
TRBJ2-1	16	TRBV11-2	CASSSSRALSRNEQFF
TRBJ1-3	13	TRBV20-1	CSANRDYGNTIYF
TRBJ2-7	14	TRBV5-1	CASSLVGLDGEQYF
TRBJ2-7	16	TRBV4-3	CASSQALGQRTYEQYF
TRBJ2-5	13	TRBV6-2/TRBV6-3	CASSWTLAGTQYF
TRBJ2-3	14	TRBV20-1	CSAIGVRYTDTQYF
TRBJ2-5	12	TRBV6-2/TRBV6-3	CASSSTDQTQYF
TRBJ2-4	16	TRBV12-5	CASGLGTGDPKNIQYF
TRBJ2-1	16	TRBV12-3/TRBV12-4	CASRLKTSGSVNEQFF
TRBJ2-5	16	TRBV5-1	CASSLPNGRPPETQYF
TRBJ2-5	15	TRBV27	CASSAGTGGLKTQYF